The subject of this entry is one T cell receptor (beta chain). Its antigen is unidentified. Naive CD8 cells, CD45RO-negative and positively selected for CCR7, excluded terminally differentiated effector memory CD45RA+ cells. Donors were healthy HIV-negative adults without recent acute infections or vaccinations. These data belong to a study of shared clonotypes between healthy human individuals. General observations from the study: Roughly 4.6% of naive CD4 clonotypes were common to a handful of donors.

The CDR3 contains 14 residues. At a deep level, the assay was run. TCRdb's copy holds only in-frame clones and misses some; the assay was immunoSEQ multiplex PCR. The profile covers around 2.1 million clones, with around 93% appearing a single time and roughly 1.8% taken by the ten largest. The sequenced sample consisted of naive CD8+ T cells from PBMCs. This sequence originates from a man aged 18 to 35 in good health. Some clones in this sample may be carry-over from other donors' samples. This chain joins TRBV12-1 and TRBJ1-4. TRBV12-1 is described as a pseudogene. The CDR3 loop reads CASSFSATNEKLFF. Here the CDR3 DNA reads TGTGCCAGCAGCTTTAGCGCAACTAATGAAAAACTGTTTTTT.